This T cell receptor (beta chain) was identified in a study of cytomegalovirus exposure and HLA in healthy donors (dated by TCRdb to 2016 to 2017). Regarding the complete study: According to an earlier analysis of 587 of the donors, about 179 million T cells yielded 95 million to 140 million unique TCR beta sequences and 250 to 350 Gb of sequence data. Along with the approximately 650-subject first cohort, a separate validation cohort of over a hundred different subjects was used. Donor age, sex, ethnicity and CMV serostatus were compiled alongside the repertoire data. Of the 398 genotyped donors, over 70% fell in the genetic ancestry cluster associated with self-reported Caucasian donors. HLA typing covered class I and class II loci at four-digit resolution. Every repertoire in the discovery cohort had been generated on one and the same sequencing platform. In the later analysis, no new phenotypic data were used to find candidate immune exposures; instead, reliance was placed on TCR beta sequences and their occurrence across donors. Genome-wide SNP genotypes for about 60% of the roughly 700 donors were used in a later genetic analysis, which treated that subset as a discovery cohort. On average, around 200,000 unique TCR beta nucleotide sequences were sequenced per donor among roughly 430 genotyped donors of the cohort, with roughly 18% of those sequences being non-productive. In a later analysis, previously published TCR beta repertoires from 666 donors were re-analyzed and high-resolution HLA genotyping was added so that TCR occurrence patterns could be studied. To decide whether each TCR beta V gene segment behaved as functional or pseudogenic, an earlier analysis of approximately 600 of the donors relied on high-throughput TCR beta sequencing. The T cell repertoires of some 700 subjects were profiled by immunosequencing and related to cytomegalovirus serostatus. Typing coverage differed by locus: A, B, C, DRB1 and DQB1 were typed in about 629-640 donors, DQA1 in approximately 520, DPA1 in 600 to 610, and DPB1 in just under 490. Roughly 320 gigabases of sequencing data and tens of millions of unique TCR sequences made up an early release that covered roughly 670 HLA-typed donors. The aim of the study was to test whether cataloging public T cell receptors could identify signatures of past pathogen exposure. To predict cytomegalovirus infection status, the study brought together high-throughput TCR immunosequencing, statistical association of individual TCRs with disease status, and machine learning. Four to six DR-DQ haplotypes were handled as single units for association and clustering, since linkage in the cohort was strong. Findings and caveats that apply to the study as a whole: Compared with equally common non-associated chains, HLA-associated TCR beta chains in a later analysis were more clonally expanded and had lower generation probabilities. Because the 87-base-pair reads could not distinguish some IMGT-functional V segments, including TRBV6-2 and TRBV6-3, those segments were excluded. A further reported finding was that TCR beta sequences accurately predicted the HLA-A and HLA-B alleles for most subjects in the first cohort. An association between a missense DCLRE1C variant and V-gene and J-gene trimming of TCR beta chains was found in a later genetic analysis and replicated in an independent cohort. The authors suggested that the approach could potentially be extended to other disease states and immunological phenotypes. A later analysis reported that several top co-occurrence clusters appeared linked to parvovirus B19, influenza, CMV and Epstein-Barr virus. This cohort had only TCR beta chains sequenced, and the lack of alpha or paired-chain data limited which features could be detected. Correlated functional status among segregating V segments might be attributable to linkage disequilibrium, but an unknown experimental factor could not be ruled out. Because counts were too low, seventeen rarely observed V segments, including chromosome 9 orphons, were left out of the earlier analysis of several hundred of the donors. A total of 150 or so TCR beta chains were listed by the study as associated with cytomegalovirus. Three of the identified cytomegalovirus-associated TCR beta chains were confirmed in vitro to be specific for cytomegalovirus antigens. In a later analysis, the rate of TCR association differed among HLA loci, with DRB1 alleles having the most associated TCRs and HLA-C alleles having the fewest. Most CMV-associated TCR beta chains appeared to be HLA-restricted in a later analysis, and the HLA associations seemed to be driven largely by CMV exposure. Because HLA typing was missing for some donors at each locus, association tests included only the typed subset. A group of highly shared sequence variants was considered likely to be a technical artifact of the sequencing pipeline. Immune exposure information for the cohort was limited to CMV serostatus. Cytomegalovirus status was reported to be diagnosed by the classifier with high specificity and sensitivity in both the original and validation cohorts. Most TCR sequences were observed very rarely across donors, whereas some public TCRs were present in many individuals. Broadly in line with IMGT annotations, most TCR beta V segments showed up in productive rearrangements about 87% or about 30% of the time in an earlier analysis of under 700 of the donors. A later analysis associated 17,000 or so TCR beta sequences with specific HLA alleles at a false discovery rate of 0.05. Strong co-occurrence of HLA alleles, especially DR and DQ, made assigning TCR associations to individual alleles difficult. In a later genetic analysis, fewer N-insertions in productive TCRs were reported among donors in an Asian-associated ancestry cluster than the roughly 700-donor mean. Sequencing depth was assumed to be roughly uniform across donors in the presence/absence analyses, though that assumption may not hold.

Via the germline V gene, CDR1 is WSHSY and CDR2 SAAADI. At the junction V is shortened by 3 bases and J by 7 bases; bases outside the gene matches: 3. The CDR3, from cysteine to phenylalanine, totals 15 residues. Just CDR3 DNA is preserved here, 45 bases in frame from base 1. The cohort comprised 710 or so healthy bone marrow donors. Cohort members were all nominally healthy when sampled, although unrecorded immune exposures were likely present. The donor tested CMV seronegative, placing the donor among the approximately 360 seronegative members of the cohort. A peripheral blood sample was collected from each donor, and TCR beta sequencing was performed on peripheral blood mononuclear cells. Genomic DNA was extracted from the blood cell samples with the Qiagen DNeasy Blood Extraction Kit. Comment on this clone: The antigen it binds to is not known. Base quality data are lacking; no much larger clone is found one base away.

The library was built by means of the immunoSEQ multiplex PCR assay. The multiplex PCR relied on a mix of 60 forward primers for TCR Vbeta segments and 13 reverse primers for TCR Jbeta segments. Amplification of the CDR3 region of rearranged TCR beta genes was performed with a multiplex PCR assay on genomic DNA. The Illumina HiSeq System was used to sequence the amplified TCR beta libraries as 87-base-pair reads. Per the authors' processing: Across the 666 repertoires, a later analysis counted approximately 83 million unique TCR beta chains, 9 million to 14 million of which were shared by at least two donors. To remove PCR and sequencing errors, raw reads were error-corrected and collapsed into unique sequences using a nearest-neighbor algorithm that merged closely related sequences. V, D and J gene segments were assigned by aligning CDR3 sequences to IMGT reference sequences. For a sequence to be retained, a match of at least six nucleotides to both a V gene segment and a J gene segment was required. A rearrangement counted as productive if the CDR3 had no stop codons and remained in frame with V and J, and every other rearrangement counted as non-productive. Following IMGT convention, CDR3 was defined as the stretch from the second conserved V-encoded cysteine up to the conserved J-encoded phenylalanine. Sequences without an unambiguous match to a single V gene segment were excluded from the earlier analysis of 450 to 650 of the donors. In an earlier analysis of almost 600 of the donors, a V segment was called functional when productive rearrangements were above 56.7%, and segregating when the standard deviation between donors exceeded 5%. A statistical classification framework was developed to diagnose cytomegalovirus status using the catalog of TCR beta chain sequences. A later analysis assigned V and J genes by comparing TCR nucleotide sequences with IMGT/GENE-DB human TR gene sequences. A later analysis assigned CDR3 sequences and most-parsimonious VDJ recombination scenarios with the TCRdist pipeline. In a later analysis, each TCR beta chain was defined by its CDR3 amino acid sequence together with its V-gene family, and reads without a unique V-gene family were excluded. In a later analysis, around 600 highly shared, low-generation-probability nucleotide sequences were removed to address suspected cross-contamination and a sequencing artifact. In a later analysis, a clonal expansion index was calculated for each public chain from normalized within-repertoire ranks of inferred template counts. In a later analysis, generation probabilities were computed using a VDJ recombination model fitted to out-of-frame rearrangements, and the results were checked against IGoR. Hypergeometric tests were used in a later analysis to score TCR-TCR, TCR-HLA and TCR-CMV co-occurrence, with a repertoire-size bias correction applied to the TCR pairs. To estimate false discovery rates, a later analysis permuted the HLA or CMV assignments 20 times. In a later analysis, co-occurring TCRs were grouped using DBSCAN, and TCRdist sequence similarity was added for clustering within HLA-allele-positive subsets. Repertoires with fewer than 30,000 or more than 120,000 public chains, plus five repertoires with anomalous nucleotide sharing, were excluded from co-occurrence clustering. TCRdb took over this immuneACCESS table, retaining in-frame rearrangements with V and J assigned. Such tables are incomplete; in checked studies, under half of the missing clones stem from an unresolved V gene, and the remainder is unexplained. D and trimming come from the DNA, and the V and J calls and clone size come from that table. The sample table holds more than 150,000 clones, of which over 70% were seen once. 3.8% of the sample is taken by the ten largest.

The V and J segments used are TRBV10-2 and TRBJ2-1, and TRBD2 matches 13 of the central bases. The clonotype originates from a man aged 50 to 60 in good health and CMV-seronegative. Material: PBMCs. The CDR3 region: CASSEGTSGVNEQFF. The DNA is as follows: TGCGCCAGCAGTGAAGGGACTAGCGGGGTAAATGAGCAGTTCTTC.